This section outlines one T cell receptor beta chain sequence together with its context. The antigen is unknown. Clones were read by immunoSEQ multiplex PCR, and TCRdb kept only the in-frame ones, dropping some. The data contain millions of clones, roughly nine tenths of them singletons. Adults of Caucasian background living in Nashville, Tennessee made up all donors. CDR3 length: 17 residues. V was trimmed by 2 bases and J by 5 bases, leaving 21 bases between them. Germline assignment: CDR1 KGHSH and CDR2 LQKENI. This entry belongs to a study of shared clonotypes between healthy human individuals. The study, taken as a whole, reports: Among donors, clonotype sharing was expected to be affected by sequencing depth.

The sequence derives from a man between 18 and 29 years old in good health. Sequencing used naive CD4+ T cells sorted from blood. Subset described: CD45RA+ positively selected. This rearrangement joins TRBV18 to TRBJ2-5; D possibly corresponds to TRBD2 (5 bases). This CDR3 reads CASSPIAPMDDWETQYF. In nucleotides, the CDR3 is TGTGCCAGCTCACCAATAGCGCCCATGGATGATTGGGAGACCCAGTACTTC. Supplemented by reference TRBV18 and TRBJ2-5, the full variable domain reads NAGVMQNPRHLVRRRGQEARLRCSPMKGHSHVYWYRQLPEEGLKFMVYLQKENIIDESGMPKERFSAEFPKEGPSILRIQQVVRGDSAAYFCASSPIAPMDDWETQYFGPGTRLLVL.